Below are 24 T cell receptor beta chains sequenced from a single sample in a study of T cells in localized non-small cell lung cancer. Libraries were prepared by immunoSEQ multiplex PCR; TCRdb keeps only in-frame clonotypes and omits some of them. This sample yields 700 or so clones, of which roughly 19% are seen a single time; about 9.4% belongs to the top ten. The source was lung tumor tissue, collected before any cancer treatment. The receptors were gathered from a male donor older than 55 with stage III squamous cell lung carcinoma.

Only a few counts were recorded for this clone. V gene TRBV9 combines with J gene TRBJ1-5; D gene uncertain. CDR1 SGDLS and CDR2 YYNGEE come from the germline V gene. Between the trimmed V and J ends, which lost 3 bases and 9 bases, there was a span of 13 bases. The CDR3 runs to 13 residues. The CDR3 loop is CASSALESGPQHF. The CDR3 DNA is TGTGCCAGCAGCGCTCTCGAGAGTGGGCCCCAGCATTTT.

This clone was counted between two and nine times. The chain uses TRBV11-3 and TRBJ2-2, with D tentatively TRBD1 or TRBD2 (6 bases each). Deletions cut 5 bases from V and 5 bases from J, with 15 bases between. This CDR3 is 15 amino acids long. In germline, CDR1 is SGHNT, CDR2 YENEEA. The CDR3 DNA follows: TGTGCCAGCAGCCCGCGTGGAGGGGGGACCGGGGAGCTGTTTTTT. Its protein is CASSPRGGGTGELFF.

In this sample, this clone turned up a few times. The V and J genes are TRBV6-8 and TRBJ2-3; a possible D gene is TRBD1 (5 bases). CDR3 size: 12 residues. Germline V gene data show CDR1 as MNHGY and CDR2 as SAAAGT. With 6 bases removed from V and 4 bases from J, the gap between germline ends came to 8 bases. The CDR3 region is CASRGQSDTQYF. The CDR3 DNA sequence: TGTGCCAGCAGGGGGCAGTCAGATACGCAGTATTTT.

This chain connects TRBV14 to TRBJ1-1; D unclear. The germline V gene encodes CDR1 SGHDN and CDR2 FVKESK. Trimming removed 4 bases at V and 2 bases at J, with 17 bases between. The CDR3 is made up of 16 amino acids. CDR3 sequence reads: CASSLQNSPGNTEAFF. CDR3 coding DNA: TGTGCCAGCAGCCTACAGAACTCCCCAGGTAACACTGAAGCTTTCTTT.

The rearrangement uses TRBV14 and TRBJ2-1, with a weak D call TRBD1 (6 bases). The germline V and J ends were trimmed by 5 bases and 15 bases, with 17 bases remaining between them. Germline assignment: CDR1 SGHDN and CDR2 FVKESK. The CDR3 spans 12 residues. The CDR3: CASSWTQGIRFF. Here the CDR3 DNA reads TGTGCCAGCAGCTGGACGCAGGGGATCCGGTTCTTC. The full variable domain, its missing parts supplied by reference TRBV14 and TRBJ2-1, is EAGVTQFPSHSVIEKGQTVTLRCDPISGHDNLYWYRRVMGKEIKFLLHFVKESKQDESGMPNNRFLAERTGGTYSTLKVQPAELEDSGVYFCASSWTQGIRFFGPGTRLTVL.

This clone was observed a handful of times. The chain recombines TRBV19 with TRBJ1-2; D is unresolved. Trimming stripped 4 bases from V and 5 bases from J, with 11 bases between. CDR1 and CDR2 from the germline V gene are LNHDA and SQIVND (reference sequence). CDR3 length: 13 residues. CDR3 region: CASSKRGRYGYTF. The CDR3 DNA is TGTGCCAGTAGTAAACGAGGGCGGTATGGCTACACCTTC.

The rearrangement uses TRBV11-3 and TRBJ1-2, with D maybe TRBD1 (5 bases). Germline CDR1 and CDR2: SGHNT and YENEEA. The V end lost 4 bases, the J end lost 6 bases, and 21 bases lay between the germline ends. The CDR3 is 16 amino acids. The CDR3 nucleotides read TGTGCCAGCAGCTCTGAGACAGCCGCAGCAGGGAATGGCTACACCTTC. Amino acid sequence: CASSSETAAAGNGYTF.

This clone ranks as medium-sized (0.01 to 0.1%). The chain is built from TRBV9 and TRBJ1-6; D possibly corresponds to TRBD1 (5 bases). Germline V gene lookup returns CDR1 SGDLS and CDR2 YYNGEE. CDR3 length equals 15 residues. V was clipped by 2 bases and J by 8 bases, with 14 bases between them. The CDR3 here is CASSVDGARYSPLHF. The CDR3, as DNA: TGTGCCAGCAGCGTTGATGGGGCGCGGTATTCACCCCTCCACTTT.

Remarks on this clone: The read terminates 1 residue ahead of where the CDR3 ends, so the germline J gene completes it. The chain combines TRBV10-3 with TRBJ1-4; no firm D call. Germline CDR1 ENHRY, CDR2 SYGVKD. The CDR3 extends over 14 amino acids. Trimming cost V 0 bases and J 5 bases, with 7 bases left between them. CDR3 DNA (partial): TGTGCCATCAGTGAGTCAGGATCAAATGAAAAACTGTTT. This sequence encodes CAISESGSNEKLF. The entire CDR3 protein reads CAISESGSNEKLFF.

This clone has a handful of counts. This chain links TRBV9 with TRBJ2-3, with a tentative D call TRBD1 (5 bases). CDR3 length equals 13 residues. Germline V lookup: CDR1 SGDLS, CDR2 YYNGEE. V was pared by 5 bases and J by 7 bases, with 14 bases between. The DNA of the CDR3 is TGTGCCAGCAGTCCCAACCAGGGAAATACGCAGTATTTT. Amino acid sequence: CASSPNQGNTQYF.

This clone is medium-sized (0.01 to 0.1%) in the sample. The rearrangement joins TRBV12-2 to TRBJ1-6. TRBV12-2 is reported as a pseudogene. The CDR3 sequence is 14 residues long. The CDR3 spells CATKSPGSNSPLHF. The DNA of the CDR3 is TGTGCCACAAAGAGTCCAGGGAGCAATTCACCCCTCCACTTT.

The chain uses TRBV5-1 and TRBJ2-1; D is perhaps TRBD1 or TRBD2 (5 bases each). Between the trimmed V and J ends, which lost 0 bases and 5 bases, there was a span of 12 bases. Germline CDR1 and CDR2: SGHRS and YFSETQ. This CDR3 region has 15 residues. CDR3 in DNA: TGCGCCAGCAGCTTGGGCCAGGGAGAGCACAATGAGCAGTTCTTC. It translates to CASSLGQGEHNEQFF.

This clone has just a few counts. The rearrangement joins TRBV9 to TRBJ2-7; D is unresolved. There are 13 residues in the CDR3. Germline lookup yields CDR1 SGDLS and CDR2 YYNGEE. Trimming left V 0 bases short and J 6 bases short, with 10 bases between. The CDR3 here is CASSVGQLSEQYF. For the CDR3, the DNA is TGTGCCAGCAGCGTAGGGCAGCTTAGCGAGCAGTACTTC.

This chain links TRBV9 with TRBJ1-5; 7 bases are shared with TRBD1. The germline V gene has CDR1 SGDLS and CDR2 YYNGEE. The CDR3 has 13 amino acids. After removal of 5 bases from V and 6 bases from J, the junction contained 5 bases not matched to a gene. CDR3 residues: CASSEQGIQPQHF. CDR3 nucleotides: TGTGCCAGCAGTGAACAGGGGATTCAGCCCCAGCATTTT.

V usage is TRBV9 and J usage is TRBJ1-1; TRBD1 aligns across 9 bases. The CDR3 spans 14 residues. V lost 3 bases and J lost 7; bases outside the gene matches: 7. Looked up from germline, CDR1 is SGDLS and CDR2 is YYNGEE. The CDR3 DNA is TGTGCCAGCAGCGCACAGGGGGCGCCGGGTGAAGCTTTCTTT. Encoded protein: CASSAQGAPGEAFF.

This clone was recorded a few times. CDR3 sequence reads: CASSVAQDNQPQHF. Written as DNA, the CDR3 is TGTGCCAGCAGCGTAGCACAGGACAATCAGCCCCAGCATTTT. The chain recombines TRBV9 with TRBJ1-5, with TRBD1 as a possible D gene (5 bases). With 0 bases removed from V and 3 bases from J, the gap between germline ends came to 7 bases. This CDR3 is built from 14 residues. The V gene's germline CDR1 is SGDLS and CDR2 YYNGEE.

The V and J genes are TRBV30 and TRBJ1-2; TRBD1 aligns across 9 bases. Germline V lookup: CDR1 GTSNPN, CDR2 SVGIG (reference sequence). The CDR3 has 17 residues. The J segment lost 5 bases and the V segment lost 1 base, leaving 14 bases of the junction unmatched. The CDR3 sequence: CAWSAHRYRTGAYGYTF. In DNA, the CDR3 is TGTGCCTGGAGTGCCCATCGATACCGGACAGGGGCATATGGCTACACCTTC.

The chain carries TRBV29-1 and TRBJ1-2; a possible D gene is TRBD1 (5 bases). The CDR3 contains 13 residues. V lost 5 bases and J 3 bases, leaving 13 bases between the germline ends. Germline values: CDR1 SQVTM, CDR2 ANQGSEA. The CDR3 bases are TGCAGCGTTAAAAGGGGATCGGACTATGGCTACACCTTC. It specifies CSVKRGSDYGYTF.

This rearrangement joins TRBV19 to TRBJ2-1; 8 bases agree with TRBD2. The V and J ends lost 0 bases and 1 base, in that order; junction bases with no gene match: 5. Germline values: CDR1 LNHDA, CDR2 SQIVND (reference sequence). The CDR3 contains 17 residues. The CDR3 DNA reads TGTGCCAGTAGTATAGAGCTTGGACTAGCATCCTACAATGAGCAGTTCTTC. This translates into CASSIELGLASYNEQFF.

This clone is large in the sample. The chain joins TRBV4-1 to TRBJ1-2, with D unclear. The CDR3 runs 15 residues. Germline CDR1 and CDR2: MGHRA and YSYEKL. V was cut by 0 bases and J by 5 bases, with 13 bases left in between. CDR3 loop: CASSQELQGPYGYTF. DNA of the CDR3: TGCGCCAGCAGCCAAGAACTCCAAGGGCCTTATGGCTACACCTTC.

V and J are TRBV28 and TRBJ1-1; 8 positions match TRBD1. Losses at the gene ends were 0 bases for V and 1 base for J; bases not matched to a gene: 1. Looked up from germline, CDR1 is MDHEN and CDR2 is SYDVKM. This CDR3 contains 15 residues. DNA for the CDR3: TGTGCCAGCAGTTTATGGGGGACAGGGAACACTGAAGCTTTCTTT. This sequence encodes CASSLWGTGNTEAFF. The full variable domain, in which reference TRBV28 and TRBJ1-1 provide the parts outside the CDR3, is DVKVTQSSRYLVKRTGEKVFLECVQDMDHENMFWYRQDPGLGLRLIYFSYDVKMKEKGDIPEGYSVSREKKERFSLILESASTNQTSMYLCASSLWGTGNTEAFFGQGTRLTVV.

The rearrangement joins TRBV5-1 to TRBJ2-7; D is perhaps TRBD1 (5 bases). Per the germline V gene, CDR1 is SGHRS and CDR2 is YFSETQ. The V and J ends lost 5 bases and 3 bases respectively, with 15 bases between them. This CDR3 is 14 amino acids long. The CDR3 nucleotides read TGCGCCAGCAGGCTAACAGGTGAAAGCTACGAGCAGTACTTC. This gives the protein CASRLTGESYEQYF.

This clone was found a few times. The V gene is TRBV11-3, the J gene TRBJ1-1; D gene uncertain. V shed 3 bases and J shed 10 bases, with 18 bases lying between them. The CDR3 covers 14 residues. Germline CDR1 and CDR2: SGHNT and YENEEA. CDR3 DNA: TGTGCCAGCAGCTTCCTCCGGGAGTATAAGGGAGCTTTCTTT. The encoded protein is CASSFLREYKGAFF.

The CDR3 spells CATSSSLLAGTDTQYF. The DNA of the CDR3 is TGTGCCACCAGCAGTAGCCTACTAGCGGGCACAGATACGCAGTATTTT. V is TRBV15 and J is TRBJ2-3; the match to TRBD2 covers 8 bases. This CDR3 has 16 amino acids. The junction had 6 bases not matched to a gene; V was cut back by 3 bases and J by 1 base. Germline V gene data show CDR1 as LNHNV and CDR2 as YYDKDF (reference sequence).